The T cell receptor (beta chain) described here comes from a study of CD8 T cells in Susac syndrome. V shed 5 bases and J shed 5 bases, with 24 bases lying between them. The CDR3 sequence is 17 residues long. RNA was extracted with the RNeasy kit, and a quantity of about 0.45 to 1 ug was reverse transcribed using random hexamers. By means of immunoSEQ multiplex PCR, TCR beta CDR3 spanning 54 Vbeta and 13 Jbeta underwent amplification. TCRdb called the immunoSEQ multiplex PCR reads again in MiXCR, with one record for every CDR3 protein. This table holds 180,000 or so distinct CDR3 sequences, around 95% found once. Healthy donors formed controls matched for age and sex.

The V and J genes are TRBV12-3 or TRBV12-4 and TRBJ2-5; tentatively, D is TRBD1 (6 bases). The specimen was CD4+ T cells from PBMCs. This TCR was sampled from a human donor in good health. CDR3 residues: CASSPRRRDTQRETQYF. For the CDR3, the DNA is TGTGCCAGCAGTCCCCGGAGACGGGACACCCAGCGGGAGACCCAGTACTTC.